This paragraph covers one T cell receptor (beta chain) sequence. Antigen specificity is unknown. The data belong to a study of shared clonotypes between healthy human individuals. General study points: Larger richness was generally estimated for naive than memory subsets.

Profiling relied on immunoSEQ multiplex PCR, and the TCRdb table lists in-frame clones only, not all of them. Among some 1.5 million clones, more than 95% were seen once, and the ten largest hold roughly 1.2%. The CDR3 contains 11 residues. Looked up from germline, CDR1 is SGHAT and CDR2 is FQNNGV. The V end lost 8 bases, the J end lost 7 bases, and 12 bases lay between the germline ends. The chain couples TRBV11-2 to TRBJ2-7; maybe TRBD2 (6 bases). The specimen sequenced was naive CD4+ T cells sorted from blood. Subset meaning: CD45RA+ positively selected. The clonotype was recovered from a young man in good health. The CDR3 loop is CASLVAGEQYF. The CDR3, as DNA: TGTGCCAGCCTCGTCGCGGGGGAGCAGTACTTC. The complete variable domain, with remaining parts taken from reference TRBV11-2 and TRBJ2-7, reads EAGVAQSPRYKIIEKRQSVAFWCNPISGHATLYWYQQILGQGPKLLIQFQNNGVVDDSQLPKDRFSAERLKGVDSTLKIQPAKLEDSAVYLCASLVAGEQYFGPGTRLTVT.